The T cell receptor (beta chain) described here comes from a study of blood T cell repertoires in COVID-19. Germline CDR1 is PRHDT and CDR2 is FYEKMQ (reference sequence). V lost 1 base, J lost 0 bases, and 10 bases lay in between. The CDR3 is made up of 15 amino acids. The data were produced by immunoSEQ multiplex PCR, yet TCRdb's version contains in-frame clones alone and is incomplete. The sample carries under 250,000 clones, about 80% recorded once. The specimen sequenced was peripheral blood. This TCR was recovered from a woman aged 25 to 39 who had recovered from COVID-19. The V call is TRBV13, the J call TRBJ2-7; TRBD2 is a possible D gene (6 bases). The CDR3: CASSLVAGSSYEQYF. CDR3 in DNA: TGTGCCAGCAGCTTAGTCGCGGGAAGCTCCTACGAGCAGTACTTC.